A single sample is the source of the 18 T cell receptor beta chains below, sequenced in a study of OX40 agonist ivuxolimab in advanced cancers. TCRdb's table, derived via immunoSEQ multiplex PCR, lists solely in-frame clones and lacks some. The sample lists tens of thousands of clones, around 84% occurring once. The specimen was CD4+ or CD8+ T cells sorted from blood, collected in a trial of the OX40 agonist ivuxolimab. These receptors were obtained from an adult with an advanced solid tumor such as melanoma, head and neck, liver or kidney cancer.

This chain joins TRBV5-4 and TRBJ1-2; TRBD1 aligns across 7 bases. The CDR3 extends over 15 amino acids. Germline CDR1 and CDR2: SGHNT and YYREEE (reference sequence). V shed 4 bases and J 2 bases; nucleotides not matched to a gene: 8. The CDR3 loop reads CASSPPTGPNYGYTF. The CDR3 bases are TGTGCCAGCAGCCCGCCGACAGGGCCGAACTATGGCTACACCTTC.

The chain carries TRBV5-6 and TRBJ1-5; the D gene is possibly TRBD1 (6 bases). The CDR3 sequence is 16 residues long. V shed 0 bases and J shed 5 bases, with 15 bases lying between them. Germline values: CDR1 SGHDT, CDR2 YYEEEE. CDR3 loop: CASSLGGGRGDQPQHF. In DNA form, the CDR3 reads TGTGCCAGCAGCTTGGGTGGGGGCAGGGGCGATCAGCCCCAGCATTTT.

The chain uses TRBV19 and TRBJ1-4; weak D call: TRBD1 (5 bases). V lost 5 bases, J lost 5 bases, and 18 bases lay in between. The CDR3 runs 16 residues. Per germline, CDR1 LNHDA and CDR2 SQIVND (reference sequence). CDR3 residues: CASSAGLAVGNEKLFF. The CDR3 DNA follows: TGTGCCAGTAGTGCGGGACTAGCGGTAGGAAATGAAAAACTGTTTTTT. The whole variable domain, filled in from reference TRBV19 and TRBJ1-4, reads DGGITQSPKYLFRKEGQNVTLSCEQNLNHDAMYWYRQDPGQGLRLIYYSQIVNDFQKGDIAEGYSVSREKKESFPLTVTSAQKNPTAFYLCASSAGLAVGNEKLFFGSGTQLSVL.

The rearrangement joins TRBV7-2 to TRBJ1-2; TRBD1 matches at 7 bases. CDR3 size: 12 residues. CDR1 is SGHTA, CDR2 FQGNSA, per germline. V lost 5 bases to trimming and J lost 8 bases; unmatched junction nucleotides: 5. The CDR3 nucleotides read TGTGCCAGCAGCCGGACAGGAAGAGGCTACACCTTC. Translation gives CASSRTGRGYTF.

V gene TRBV28 combines with J gene TRBJ1-6, with D perhaps matching TRBD1 (5 bases). CDR1 is MDHEN, CDR2 SYDVKM, per germline. There are 13 residues in the CDR3. V dropped 6 bases and J dropped 10 bases, with 13 bases sitting between them. The CDR3 here is CASSLEGRSPLHF. CDR3 DNA: TGTGCCAGCAGCTTGGAGGGGCGGTCACCCCTCCACTTT.

V usage is TRBV5-4 and J usage is TRBJ2-1; 10 bases align to TRBD2. Trimming removed 3 bases from V and 5 bases from J; junction bases left unmatched: 5. Per the germline V gene, CDR1 is SGHNT and CDR2 is YYREEE (reference sequence). This CDR3 is built from 15 residues. DNA of the CDR3: TGTGCCAGCAGCTCAGCGGGGGGGAACGACAATGAGCAGTTCTTC. It is translated as CASSSAGGNDNEQFF.

This clone has a handful of counts. This rearrangement joins TRBV2 to TRBJ1-1; D is ambiguous. V lost 7 bases and J lost 6, with 9 bases in between. The CDR3 has 11 residues. Germline lookup yields CDR1 SNHLY and CDR2 FYNNEI. The CDR3 bases are TGTGCCAGCATCATGGCGGCTGAAGCTTTCTTT. Protein product: CASIMAAEAFF.

The table lists this clone with a few counts. The chain links TRBV19 to TRBJ1-5; 7 bases line up with TRBD1. V trimming: 8 bases; J trimming: 4 bases; junction bases outside the gene matches: 5. The CDR3 has 13 amino acids. The germline CDR1 and CDR2 sequences are LNHDA and SQIVND (reference sequence). The CDR3 reads CASEDRVNQPQHF. The DNA for the CDR3 is TGTGCCAGTGAAGACAGGGTGAATCAGCCCCAGCATTTT.

CDR3 sequence: CASSGTSGKATGELFF. The CDR3 nucleotides are TGTGCCAGCAGTGGGACTAGCGGGAAGGCCACCGGGGAGCTGTTTTTT. This chain joins TRBV28 and TRBJ2-2; 13 positions agree with TRBD2. The junction had 4 bases not matched to a gene; V was cut back by 5 bases and J by 4 bases. The CDR3 covers 16 residues. The V gene's germline CDR1 is MDHEN and CDR2 SYDVKM. Supplemented by reference TRBV28 and TRBJ2-2, the full variable domain reads DVKVTQSSRYLVKRTGEKVFLECVQDMDHENMFWYRQDPGLGLRLIYFSYDVKMKEKGDIPEGYSVSREKKERFSLILESASTNQTSMYLCASSGTSGKATGELFFGEGSRLTVL.

The chain joins TRBV19 to TRBJ1-5, with a possible D match to TRBD1 (5 bases). CDR1 LNHDA and CDR2 SQIVND come from the germline V gene (reference sequence). The CDR3 length is 16 residues. V was clipped by 6 bases and J by 0 bases, with 15 bases between them. CDR3 DNA sequence: TGTGCCAGTAGCCTTACTTGGGACTATAGCAATCAGCCCCAGCATTTT. This translates into CASSLTWDYSNQPQHF.

The rearrangement joins TRBV7-9 to TRBJ2-3, with D perhaps matching TRBD1 or TRBD2 (5 bases each). There are 16 residues in the CDR3. The germline V gene has CDR1 SEHNR and CDR2 FQNEAQ (reference sequence). Trimming removed 0 bases from V and 2 bases from J, with 12 bases in between. The DNA of the CDR3 is TGTGCCAGCAGCTTAGCGGCCTCAGGGACCACAGATACGCAGTATTTT. Its protein is CASSLAASGTTDTQYF. Based on the CDR3 plus reference TRBV7-9 and TRBJ2-3, the full variable domain is DTGVSQNPRHKITKRGQNVTFRCDPISEHNRLYWYRQTLGQGPEFLTYFQNEAQLEKSRLLSDRFSAERPKGSFSTLEIQRTEQGDSAMYLCASSLAASGTTDTQYFGPGTRLTVL.

The chain links TRBV9 to TRBJ2-1, with 7 bases matching TRBD1. The V and J ends lost 1 base and 3 bases, in that order; junction bases with no gene match: 7. In germline, CDR1 is SGDLS, CDR2 YYNGEE. The CDR3 runs to 16 residues. The CDR3 spells CASSVQTGAGYNEQFF. In nucleotides, the CDR3 is TGTGCCAGCAGCGTACAAACAGGGGCCGGCTACAATGAGCAGTTCTTC.

The sample holds a few counts of this clone. The V gene is TRBV2, the J gene TRBJ1-5; tentative D call: TRBD1 (6 bases). CDR3 length: 13 amino acids. Germline V gives CDR1 SNHLY, CDR2 FYNNEI. The V gene lost 8 bases and the J gene lost 3 bases, with 11 bases spanning the gap. The CDR3: CASGGQHNQPQHF. CDR3 in DNA: TGTGCCAGCGGAGGACAGCACAATCAGCCCCAGCATTTT. Supplemented by reference TRBV2 and TRBJ1-5, the full variable domain reads EPEVTQTPSHQVTQMGQEVILRCVPISNHLYFYWYRQILGQKVEFLVSFYNNEISEKSEIFDDQFSVERPDGSNFTLKIRSTKLEDSAMYFCASGGQHNQPQHFGDGTRLSIL.

The rearrangement joins TRBV7-2 to TRBJ1-2; 11 nucleotides line up with TRBD1. V lost 5 bases to trimming and J lost 0 bases; unmatched junction nucleotides: 8. CDR1 SGHTA and CDR2 FQGNSA come from the germline V gene. CDR3 size: 17 residues. CDR3 loop: CASSPGQGGAANYGYTF. Written as DNA, the CDR3 is TGTGCCAGCAGCCCGGGACAGGGGGGGGCGGCTAACTATGGCTACACCTTC.

J is TRBJ1-4 and V is TRBV27; 7 bases match TRBD1. V dropped 6 bases and J dropped 13; count of bases not matched to a gene: 5. There are 11 residues in the CDR3. The V gene's germline CDR1 is MNHEY and CDR2 SMNVEV (reference sequence). The DNA for the CDR3 is TGTGCCAGCAGCCCAGGGGGGAGACTGTTTTTT. It translates to CASSPGGRLFF.

The chain couples TRBV2 to TRBJ2-2, with D tentatively TRBD2 (6 bases). The V end lost 5 bases, the J end lost 7 bases, and 17 bases lay between the germline ends. This CDR3 has 15 residues. The germline V gene encodes CDR1 SNHLY and CDR2 FYNNEI. In DNA, the CDR3 is TGTGCCAGCAGTAGCGGAGGGGCCCATATCGGGGAGCTGTTTTTT. It is translated as CASSSGGAHIGELFF.

The V gene is TRBV27, the J gene TRBJ2-5; TRBD2 matches 8 bases. Germline lookup yields CDR1 MNHEY and CDR2 SMNVEV (reference sequence). The CDR3 covers 15 residues. The V and J ends lost 0 bases and 1 base, in that order; junction bases with no gene match: 1. Here the CDR3 reads CASSLSLAVQETQYF. The CDR3 nucleotides read TGTGCCAGCAGTTTATCACTAGCGGTCCAAGAGACCCAGTACTTC.

This clone was observed a handful of times. The chain carries TRBV7-6 and TRBJ2-5; TRBD1 matches at 8 bases. Germline CDR1 SGHVS, CDR2 FNYEAQ. The CDR3 runs to 15 residues. J lost 3 bases, V lost 1 base, and 4 bases had no gene match. CDR3 in amino acids: CASSLVGQGEETQYF. The CDR3 DNA is TGTGCCAGCAGCTTAGTTGGACAGGGAGAAGAGACCCAGTACTTC. The whole variable domain, remainder taken from reference TRBV7-6 and TRBJ2-5, is GAGVSQSPRYKVTKRGQDVALRCDPISGHVSLYWYRQALGQGPEFLTYFNYEAQQDKSGLPNDRFSAERPEGSISTLTIQRTEQRDSAMYRCASSLVGQGEETQYFGPGTRLLVL.